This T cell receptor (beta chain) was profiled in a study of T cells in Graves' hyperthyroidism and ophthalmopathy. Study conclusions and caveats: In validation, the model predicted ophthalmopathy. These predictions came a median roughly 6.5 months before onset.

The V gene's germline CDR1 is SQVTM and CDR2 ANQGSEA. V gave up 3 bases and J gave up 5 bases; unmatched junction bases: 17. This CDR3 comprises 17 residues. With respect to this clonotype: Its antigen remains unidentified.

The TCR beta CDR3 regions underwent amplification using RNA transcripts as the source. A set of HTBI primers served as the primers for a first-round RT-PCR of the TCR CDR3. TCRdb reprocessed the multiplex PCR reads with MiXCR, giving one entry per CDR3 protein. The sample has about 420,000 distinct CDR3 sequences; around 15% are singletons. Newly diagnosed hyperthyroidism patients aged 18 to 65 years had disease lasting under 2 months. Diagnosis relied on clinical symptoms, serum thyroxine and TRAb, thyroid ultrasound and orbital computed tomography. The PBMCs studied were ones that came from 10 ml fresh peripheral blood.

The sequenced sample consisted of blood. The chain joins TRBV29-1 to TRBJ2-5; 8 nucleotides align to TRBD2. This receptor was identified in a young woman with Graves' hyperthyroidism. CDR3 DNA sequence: TGCAGCGTTGAGGATTTCCTAGCGGGCCCCGGGGAGGAGACCCAGTACTTC. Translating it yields CSVEDFLAGPGEETQYF.